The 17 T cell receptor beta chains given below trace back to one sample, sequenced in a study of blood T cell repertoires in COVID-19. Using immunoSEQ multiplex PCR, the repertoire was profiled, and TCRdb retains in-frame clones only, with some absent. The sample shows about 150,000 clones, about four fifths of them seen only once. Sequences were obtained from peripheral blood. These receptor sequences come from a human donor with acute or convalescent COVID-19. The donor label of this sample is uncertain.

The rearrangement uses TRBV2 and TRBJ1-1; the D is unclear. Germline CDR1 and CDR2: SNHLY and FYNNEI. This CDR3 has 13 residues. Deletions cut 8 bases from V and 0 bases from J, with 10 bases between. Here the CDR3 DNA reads TGTGCCAGCTCTAGGTCCATGAACACTGAAGCTTTCTTT. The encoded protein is CASSRSMNTEAFF.

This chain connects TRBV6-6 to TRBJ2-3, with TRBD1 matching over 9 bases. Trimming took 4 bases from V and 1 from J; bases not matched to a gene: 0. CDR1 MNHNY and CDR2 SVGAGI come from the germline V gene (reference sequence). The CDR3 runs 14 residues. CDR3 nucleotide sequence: TGTGCCAGCAGTTGGACAGGGGGCACAGATACGCAGTATTTT. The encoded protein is CASSWTGGTDTQYF.

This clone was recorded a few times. In DNA, the CDR3 is TGTGCCAGCAGCCGAGGCTTTGTAGTTCTCACAGATACGCAGTATTTT. Translation gives CASSRGFVVLTDTQYF. The gene calls are TRBV3-1 (or the pseudogene TRBV3-2) and TRBJ2-3; D gene unclear. The CDR3 spans 16 residues. From germline, CDR1 is LGHDT and CDR2 YNNKEL (reference sequence). The V gene lost 4 bases and the J gene lost 2 bases, with 16 bases spanning the gap.

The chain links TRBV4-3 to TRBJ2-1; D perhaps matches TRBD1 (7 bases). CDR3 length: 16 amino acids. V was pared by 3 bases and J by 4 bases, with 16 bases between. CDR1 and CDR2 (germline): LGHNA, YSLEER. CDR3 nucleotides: TGCGCCAGCAGCCACGAGGAGGGGGCGCGATACAATGAGCAGTTCTTC. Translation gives CASSHEEGARYNEQFF.

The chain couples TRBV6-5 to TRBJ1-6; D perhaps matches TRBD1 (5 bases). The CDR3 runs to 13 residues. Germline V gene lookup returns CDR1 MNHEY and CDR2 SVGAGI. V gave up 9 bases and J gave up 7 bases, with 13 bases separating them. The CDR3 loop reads CASHDRPNSPLHF. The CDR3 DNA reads TGTGCCAGTCACGACAGACCCAATTCACCCCTCCACTTT.

CDR3 amino acids: CASGRAGRDYGYTF. In DNA, the CDR3 is TGTGCCAGCGGGAGGGCAGGTCGTGACTATGGCTACACCTTC. This chain links TRBV2 with TRBJ1-2; the D is unclear. The germline CDR1 and CDR2 sequences are SNHLY and FYNNEI. V lost 8 bases, J lost 3 bases, and 16 bases lay in between. CDR3 length: 14 amino acids.

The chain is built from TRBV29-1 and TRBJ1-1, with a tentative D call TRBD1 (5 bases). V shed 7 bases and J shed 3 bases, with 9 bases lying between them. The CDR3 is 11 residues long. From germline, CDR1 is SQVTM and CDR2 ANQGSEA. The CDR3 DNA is TGCAGCGCCGTCAGGGACACTGAAGCTTTCTTT. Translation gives CSAVRDTEAFF.

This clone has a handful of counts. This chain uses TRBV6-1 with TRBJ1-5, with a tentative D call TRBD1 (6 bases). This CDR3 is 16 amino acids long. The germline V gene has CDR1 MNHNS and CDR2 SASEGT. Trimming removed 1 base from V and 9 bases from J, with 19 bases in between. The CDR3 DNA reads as TGTGCCAGCAGTGAAGAATTCGCGGGGGGGCTGAGGCCCCAGCATTTT. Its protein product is CASSEEFAGGLRPQHF.

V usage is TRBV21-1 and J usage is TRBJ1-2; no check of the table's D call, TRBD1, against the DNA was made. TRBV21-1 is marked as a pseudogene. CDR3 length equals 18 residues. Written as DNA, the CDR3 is TGTGCCAGCAGCAAAGTAGGTGTCAGGGACAGGGGGCAGGGTGGCTACACCTTC. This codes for CASSKVGVRDRGQGGYTF.

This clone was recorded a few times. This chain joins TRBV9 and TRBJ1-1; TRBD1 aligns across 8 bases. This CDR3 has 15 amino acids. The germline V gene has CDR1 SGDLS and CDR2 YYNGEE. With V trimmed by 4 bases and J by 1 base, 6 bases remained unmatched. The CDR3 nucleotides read TGTGCCAGCAGCCTACGGGACAGGAGGAACACTGAAGCTTTCTTT. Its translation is CASSLRDRRNTEAFF.

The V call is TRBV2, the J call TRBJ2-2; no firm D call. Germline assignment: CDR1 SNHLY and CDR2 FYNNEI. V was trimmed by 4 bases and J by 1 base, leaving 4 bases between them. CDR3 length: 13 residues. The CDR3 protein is CASSGQNTGELFF. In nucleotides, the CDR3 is TGTGCCAGCAGTGGACAGAACACCGGGGAGCTGTTTTTT.

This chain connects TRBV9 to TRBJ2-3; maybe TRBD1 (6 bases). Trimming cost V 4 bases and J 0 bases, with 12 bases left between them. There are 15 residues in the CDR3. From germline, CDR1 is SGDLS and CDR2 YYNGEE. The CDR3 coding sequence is TGTGCCAGCAGCTTAATAGGGGGAAGCACAGATACGCAGTATTTT. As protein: CASSLIGGSTDTQYF.

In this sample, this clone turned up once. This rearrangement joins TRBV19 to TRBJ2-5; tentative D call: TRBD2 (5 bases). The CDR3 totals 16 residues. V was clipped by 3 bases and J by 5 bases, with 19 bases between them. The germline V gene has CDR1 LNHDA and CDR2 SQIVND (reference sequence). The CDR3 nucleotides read TGTGCCAGTAGTATGGGTGGGAGTGTAGGTGTGGAGACCCAGTACTTC. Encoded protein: CASSMGGSVGVETQYF.

The CDR3 sequence is CASDWLQGETEAFF. The CDR3 DNA sequence: TGTGCCAGTGATTGGCTACAGGGGGAAACTGAAGCTTTCTTT. The V gene is TRBV6-5, the J gene TRBJ1-1; 8 bases align to TRBD1. V trimming: 9 bases; J trimming: 5 bases; junction bases outside the gene matches: 11. CDR1 is MNHEY and CDR2 is SVGAGI in the germline V gene. This CDR3 comprises 14 residues.

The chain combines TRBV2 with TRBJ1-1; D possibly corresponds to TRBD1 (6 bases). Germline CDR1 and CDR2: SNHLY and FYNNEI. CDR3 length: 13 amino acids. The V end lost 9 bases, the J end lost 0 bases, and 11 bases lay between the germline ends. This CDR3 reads CASKTGMNTEAFF. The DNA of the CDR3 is TGTGCCAGTAAGACAGGAATGAACACTGAAGCTTTCTTT.

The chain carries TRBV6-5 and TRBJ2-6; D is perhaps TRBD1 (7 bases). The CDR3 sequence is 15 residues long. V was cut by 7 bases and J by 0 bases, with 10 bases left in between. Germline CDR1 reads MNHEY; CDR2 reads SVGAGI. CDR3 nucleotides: TGTGCCAGCACAGGGGGGATCTCTGGGGCCAACGTCCTGACTTTC. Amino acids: CASTGGISGANVLTF.

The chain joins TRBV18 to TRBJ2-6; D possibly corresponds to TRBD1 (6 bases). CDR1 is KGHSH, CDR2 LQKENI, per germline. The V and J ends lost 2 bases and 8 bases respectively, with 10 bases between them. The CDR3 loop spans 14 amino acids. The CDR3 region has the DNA TGTGCCAGCTCACCAAGAGGGGGAACCAACGTCCTGACTTTC. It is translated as CASSPRGGTNVLTF.